This T cell receptor beta chain was captured by sequencing in a study of blood T cell repertoires in COVID-19. Sequencing used immunoSEQ multiplex PCR; TCRdb keeps in-frame clones, though not all of them. The table records around 58,000 clones, over 75% of them present only once. This receptor was taken from a human donor with active COVID-19. The donor label of this sample is uncertain. Sequencing input: peripheral blood.

CDR3 residues: CASSPRESPGGELFF. In DNA, the CDR3 is TGTGCCAGCAGCCCGCGGGAGAGCCCGGGCGGGGAGCTGTTTTTT. The rearrangement joins TRBV7-3 to TRBJ2-2; 7 positions match TRBD2. Per the germline V gene, CDR1 is SGHTA and CDR2 is FQGTGA. This CDR3 is built from 15 residues. V lost 5 bases, J lost 7 bases, and 10 bases stayed unmatched.